Shown below are 17 T cell receptor beta chains from a single sample sequenced in a study of OX40 agonist ivuxolimab in advanced cancers. Generated by immunoSEQ multiplex PCR, the TCRdb table keeps only in-frame clones and is missing some. The table records 50,000 to 65,000 clones, 87% of them present only once. The sample in question was CD4+ or CD8+ T cells sorted from blood, obtained in a trial of the OX40 agonist ivuxolimab. The receptors were sampled from an adult with an advanced solid tumor such as melanoma, head and neck, liver or kidney cancer.

The chain links TRBV19 to TRBJ2-2; TRBD1 aligns across 8 bases. Germline V gene lookup returns CDR1 LNHDA and CDR2 SQIVND (reference sequence). The CDR3 runs 16 residues. V gave up 5 bases and J gave up 4 bases; unmatched junction bases: 9. The CDR3 DNA reads as TGTGCCAGTAGTTCCGGACAGGGACGGGGCACCGGGGAGCTGTTTTTT. Its translation is CASSSGQGRGTGELFF.

The J gene is TRBJ2-3, the V gene TRBV9; 10 bases line up with TRBD2. In germline, CDR1 is SGDLS, CDR2 YYNGEE. Trimming removed 0 bases from V and 0 bases from J; junction bases left unmatched: 13. This CDR3 spans 20 amino acids. In DNA, the CDR3 is TGTGCCAGCAGCGTAGCTACTTCCAGCGGGAGGGCCTTTAGCACAGATACGCAGTATTTT. Its translation: CASSVATSSGRAFSTDTQYF.

This chain connects TRBV5-1 to TRBJ2-5; D might be TRBD1 (5 bases). CDR1 is SGHRS, CDR2 YFSETQ, per germline. This CDR3 is 14 amino acids long. V dropped 1 base and J dropped 5 bases, with 12 bases sitting between them. CDR3: CASSLPQGRETQYF. The CDR3 DNA reads TGCGCCAGCAGCTTGCCGCAGGGTAGGGAGACCCAGTACTTC.

The chain links TRBV29-1 to TRBJ2-1; 10 positions match TRBD2. Germline V lookup: CDR1 SQVTM, CDR2 ANQGSEA. The CDR3 runs 11 residues. V shed 8 bases and J 12 bases; nucleotides not matched to a gene: 7. Here the CDR3 DNA reads TGCAGCTTACTAGCGGGGAGTGGGCAGTTCTTC. Encoded protein: CSLLAGSGQFF.

A few counts support this clone. The chain couples TRBV28 to TRBJ1-2; no clear D gene. This CDR3 has 11 amino acids. Germline V CDR1 and CDR2: MDHEN, SYDVKM. V was trimmed by 4 bases and J by 8 bases, leaving 8 bases between them. CDR3 DNA: TGTGCCAGCAGTTCCCCGGTAGGCTACACCTTC. It is translated as CASSSPVGYTF.

The genes are TRBV9 and TRBJ1-1; TRBD1 might be the D (6 bases). The CDR3 loop spans 14 amino acids. Germline CDR1 SGDLS, CDR2 YYNGEE. V was shortened by 3 bases and J by 5 bases, with 14 bases between the two germline ends. The CDR3 DNA is TGTGCCAGCAGCGAAAAGGGGGTTGATACTGAAGCTTTCTTT. Translated, it gives CASSEKGVDTEAFF.

This sequence joins TRBV5-5 and TRBJ1-4, with 8 bases aligning to TRBD1. Germline V gene data show CDR1 as SGHKS and CDR2 as YYEKEE (reference sequence). There are 17 residues in the CDR3. With 1 base clipped from V and 3 bases from J, the junction kept 8 bases outside the gene matches. The CDR3 DNA reads as TGTGCCAGCAGCTTGCAGCAGGGGGCTTCGGCTAATGAAAAACTGTTTTTT. Translating gives CASSLQQGASANEKLFF.

The chain combines TRBV5-1 with TRBJ2-4; 8 nucleotides match TRBD1. Germline V gene data show CDR1 as SGHRS and CDR2 as YFSETQ. V gave up 1 base and J gave up 3 bases; unmatched junction bases: 9. There are 17 residues in the CDR3. CDR3 nucleotide sequence: TGCGCCAGCAGCTTGAGGGCGACAGGGGTGGGCAAAAACATTCAGTACTTC. Translated: CASSLRATGVGKNIQYF.

This chain joins TRBV21-1 and TRBJ1-3; the D call TRBD1 from the table was never checked on the DNA. TRBV21-1 is a listed pseudogene. The CDR3 runs to 16 residues. CDR3 loop: CASSVQGKGSGNTIYF. CDR3 DNA: TGTGCCAGCAGCGTACAGGGGAAAGGGTCTGGAAACACCATATATTTT.

The chain has TRBV19 and TRBJ2-4; TRBD1 agrees at 10 bases. Looked up from germline, CDR1 is LNHDA and CDR2 is SQIVND (reference sequence). J gave up 6 bases and V 5 bases, and 4 bases lay outside the gene matches. This CDR3 region has 14 residues. The CDR3 DNA is TGTGCCAGTAGTCCACGGACAGGGGGAAACATTCAGTACTTC. Amino acid sequence: CASSPRTGGNIQYF.

This clone was seen only once. The J gene is TRBJ1-1, the V gene TRBV10-2; no clear D. This CDR3 has 11 amino acids. The germline V gene encodes CDR1 WSHSY and CDR2 SAAADI. V was pared by 6 bases and J by 8 bases, with 10 bases between. CDR3 nucleotides: TGCGCCAGCAGCCACGGGGAGGAAGCTTTCTTT. Translation: CASSHGEEAFF.

This clone turned up a few times. The V and J genes are TRBV5-5 and TRBJ2-7, with TRBD1 matching 7 bases. This CDR3 has 13 residues. V gave up 1 base and J gave up 6 bases; unmatched junction bases: 4. From germline, CDR1 is SGHKS and CDR2 YYEKEE (reference sequence). DNA for the CDR3: TGTGCCAGCAGCTTGCGACAGGGCGGCGAGCAGTACTTC. Protein: CASSLRQGGEQYF.

The chain links TRBV5-1 to TRBJ2-5; D gene uncertain. Trimming took off 0 bases at V and 3 bases at J, with 9 bases between the two ends. Germline CDR1 is SGHRS and CDR2 is YFSETQ. This CDR3 spans 14 amino acids. The CDR3 sequence: CASSLAGREETQYF. The CDR3 nucleotides read TGCGCCAGCAGCTTGGCCGGCCGGGAAGAGACCCAGTACTTC.

This clone was picked up one time. The V and J genes are TRBV28 and TRBJ2-5; D ambiguous. The end of the DNA fits TRBJ2-7 better, so the J call may be wrong. The CDR3 covers 12 residues. The V gene's germline CDR1 is MDHEN and CDR2 SYDVKM. CDR3 loop: CASKAGSYEQYF. CDR3 nucleotides: TGTGCCAGCAAGGCAGGCTCCTACGAGCAGTACTTC.

This chain links TRBV7-8 with TRBJ1-6; no reliable D call. The CDR3 extends over 14 amino acids. V lost 5 bases and J 7 bases, leaving 12 bases between the germline ends. Germline CDR1 SGHVS, CDR2 FQNEAQ. The CDR3 spells CASSLRERNSPLHF. The CDR3 coding sequence is TGTGCCAGCAGCCTAAGGGAGAGAAATTCACCCCTCCACTTT.

V usage is TRBV19 and J usage is TRBJ2-1; 8 bases agree with TRBD2. Germline-derived CDR1 and CDR2 are LNHDA and SQIVND (reference sequence). V lost 6 bases and J lost 7; bases outside the gene matches: 8. This CDR3 has 14 residues. Here the CDR3 DNA reads TGTGCCAGTAGCGGGAGGGAGCCGGGGAATGAGCAGTTCTTC. This encodes CASSGREPGNEQFF.

The chain is built from TRBV5-8 and TRBJ2-5; possible D gene TRBD1, 5 bases. Between the trimmed V and J ends, which lost 4 bases and 2 bases, there was a span of 21 bases. Per germline, CDR1 SGHTS and CDR2 YDEGEE. The CDR3 sequence is 17 residues long. CDR3 region: CASSPRPRGSQQETQYF. The CDR3 DNA reads TGTGCCAGCAGCCCCCGCCCAAGGGGATCCCAACAAGAGACCCAGTACTTC.